The 19 T cell receptor beta chains reported below all come from one sample, sequenced in a study of blood T cells in healthy people across ages. The authors ran a second PCR of 7 to 11 cycles using a sample-barcoded 5' primer and a J-beta primer mix. One entry per CDR3 protein results from TCRdb running MiXCR on the 5' RACE reads. The sample comprises hundreds of thousands of distinct CDR3 sequences, approximately 29% of which are singletons, and 15% rests with the top ten. The sample taken for sequencing was blood. These receptors were collected from a woman at least 80 years old in good health.

This rearrangement joins TRBV3-1 to TRBJ1-2, with D possibly being TRBD1 (6 bases). The CDR3 totals 15 residues. The germline CDR1 and CDR2 sequences are LGHDT and YNNKEL (reference sequence). Between the trimmed V and J ends, which lost 8 bases and 6 bases, there was a span of 22 bases. CDR3 sequence: CASGTGGASVNGYTF. In nucleotides, the CDR3 is TGTGCCAGCGGAACGGGGGGGGCGAGCGTGAATGGCTACACCTTC.

Many counts were recorded for this clonotype. This chain uses TRBV3-1 with TRBJ1-2; D remains ambiguous. The CDR3 is made up of 15 amino acids. V lost 0 bases and J lost 4, with 12 bases in between. CDR1 is LGHDT, CDR2 YNNKEL, per germline (reference sequence). The chain's CDR3 is CASSQDSAQAYGYTF. The CDR3 nucleotides are TGTGCCAGCAGCCAAGATTCCGCCCAGGCCTATGGCTACACCTTC.

This clonotype was seen at least ten times. V is TRBV5-6 and J is TRBJ1-2, with a tentative D call TRBD1 (5 bases). With 4 bases removed from V and 2 bases from J, the gap between germline ends came to 12 bases. Per the germline V gene, CDR1 is SGHDT and CDR2 is YYEEEE. This CDR3 spans 14 amino acids. CDR3 loop: CASSHWGPNYGYTF. In nucleotides, the CDR3 is TGTGCCAGCAGCCATTGGGGACCCAACTATGGCTACACCTTC.

This clonotype appeared many times. V usage is TRBV20-1 and J usage is TRBJ2-7; 8 bases are shared with TRBD1. The V gene's germline CDR1 is DFQATT and CDR2 SNEGSKA (reference sequence). The CDR3 has 14 residues. V dropped 5 bases and J dropped 2; count of bases not matched to a gene: 8. CDR3 in amino acids: CSAQQGVRTYEQYF. The CDR3 DNA reads TGCAGTGCTCAACAGGGGGTTCGGACCTACGAGCAGTACTTC.

Remarks on this clonotype: The junction does not match germline at one end; this may be a read error. The chain couples TRBV3-1 to TRBJ2-6; D is perhaps TRBD1 or TRBD2 (6 bases each). The CDR3 runs to 19 residues. Germline lookup yields CDR1 LGHDT and CDR2 YNNKEL (reference sequence). In DNA, the CDR3 is TGTACCAGCAGCCAAGGAGGGGGACGATTAAGGTCTGGGGCCAACGTCCGGACTTTC. Protein sequence: CTSSQGGGRLRSGANVRTF.

This clonotype was counted between two and nine times. The V gene is TRBV20-1, the J gene TRBJ2-5, with 10 bases aligning to TRBD1. Germline CDR1 DFQATT, CDR2 SNEGSKA (reference sequence). Trimming removed 8 bases from V and 6 bases from J; junction bases left unmatched: 9. The CDR3 length is 13 residues. CDR3 coding DNA: TGCAGTCTCCGGGACAGGGGATGTCAGACCCAGTACTTC. Protein sequence: CSLRDRGCQTQYF.

This clonotype was seen more than once but under ten times. Compared with germline, one end of the junction differs, possibly owing to a read error. The chain carries TRBV7-3 and TRBJ2-6, with D tentatively TRBD1 (5 bases). The CDR3 length is 16 residues. CDR1 and CDR2 (germline): SGHTA, FQGTGA. For the CDR3, the DNA is TGTGCCAGCAGCCCCGGCCCACCCTCTGGGGCCAACGTCCGGACTTTC. Encoded protein: CASSPGPPSGANVRTF.

This clonotype occurred many times. The V call is TRBV10-3, the J call TRBJ2-1; possible D gene TRBD1, 5 bases. Germline V gene lookup returns CDR1 ENHRY and CDR2 SYGVKD. V was trimmed by 4 bases and J by 6 bases, leaving 7 bases between them. The CDR3 is 12 amino acids. In DNA form, the CDR3 reads TGTGCCATCAGTGCAGGGTCCAATGAGCAGTTCTTC. It encodes CAISAGSNEQFF.

The CDR3 nucleotides read TGCGCCAGCAGCCAAGACTTCCTCCAAAATTCACCCCTCCACTTT. This encodes CASSQDFLQNSPLHF. This sequence joins TRBV4-3 and TRBJ1-6; D remains unclear. From germline, CDR1 is LGHNA and CDR2 YSLEER. The CDR3 has 15 amino acids. V was cut by 0 bases and J by 7 bases, with 10 bases left in between.

The chain has TRBV4-1 and TRBJ2-1; 7 positions match TRBD2. In germline, CDR1 is MGHRA, CDR2 YSYEKL. The CDR3 totals 16 residues. Trimming cost V 0 bases and J 9 bases; bases outside gene matches: 11. The CDR3 is CASSQEGLPYGGEQFF. Here the CDR3 DNA reads TGCGCCAGCAGCCAAGAGGGACTACCGTACGGGGGTGAGCAGTTCTTC.

A word on this clonotype: This likely came from a read error, as a far larger clone is one base away. The chain employs TRBV11-2 and TRBJ1-1; D gene uncertain. The CDR3 sequence is 11 residues long. V was shortened by 8 bases and J by 3 bases, with 7 bases between the two germline ends. Germline V gene sequence: CDR1 SGHAT, CDR2 FQNNGV. Written as DNA, the CDR3 is TGTGCCAGCGGCCCAGACACTGAAGCTTTCTTT. Protein sequence: CASGPDTEAFF.

This clonotype was recorded many times. The chain recombines TRBV6-2 or TRBV6-3 with TRBJ1-2, with D possibly TRBD1 on 5 matching bases. The CDR3 loop spans 15 amino acids. V gave up 7 bases and J gave up 4 bases, with 19 bases separating them. Germline V gives CDR1 MNHEY, CDR2 SVGEGT. CDR3 DNA sequence: TGTGCCAGCAAAGACCGTGCTGGGGGGTCCTATGGCTACACCTTC. Translating gives CASKDRAGGSYGYTF.

This clonotype has ten or more counts. The chain joins TRBV20-1 to TRBJ2-3, with TRBD2 matching 10 bases. V trimming: 3 bases; J trimming: 3 bases; junction bases outside the gene matches: 9. Germline V gene sequence: CDR1 DFQATT, CDR2 SNEGSKA (reference sequence). This CDR3 comprises 16 residues. CDR3 coding DNA: TGCAGTGCTAGCGGGCTAGCGGGGGTTCATACAGATACGCAGTATTTT. Translated: CSASGLAGVHTDTQYF.

This clonotype has a handful of counts. The chain carries TRBV29-1 and TRBJ1-4, with TRBD1 matching 7 bases. V was pared by 7 bases and J by 4 bases, with 6 bases of the junction left unmatched. Germline V gene sequence: CDR1 SQVTM, CDR2 ANQGSEA. CDR3 length equals 13 residues. The CDR3 region has the DNA TGCAGCGGAGGAGGGGGCCGTAATGAAAAACTGTTTTTT. Its protein is CSGGGGRNEKLFF.

There are a few counts of this clonotype. It may be a read error: a sequence one base away is much more abundant. The genes are TRBV5-5 and TRBJ2-5; weak D call: TRBD2 (5 bases). CDR3 length equals 14 residues. V was clipped by 0 bases and J by 2 bases, with 8 bases between them. Per germline, CDR1 SGHKS and CDR2 YYEKEE (reference sequence). CDR3 amino acids: CASSLGTGQETQYF. In nucleotides, the CDR3 is TGTGCCAGCAGCTTGGGGACTGGACAAGAGACCCAGTACTTC.

This clonotype was observed at least ten times. This sequence joins TRBV3-1 and TRBJ2-1; TRBD1 might be the D (6 bases). The germline V gene encodes CDR1 LGHDT and CDR2 YNNKEL (reference sequence). V lost 0 bases to trimming and J lost 4 bases, with 13 bases between them. The CDR3 extends over 16 amino acids. CDR3 coding DNA: TGTGCCAGCAGCCAAGAACGGTCAGGGGTATACAATGAGCAGTTCTTC. Amino acid sequence: CASSQERSGVYNEQFF.

The chain is built from TRBV30 and TRBJ2-1; D possibly corresponds to TRBD2 (6 bases). Germline CDR1 is GTSNPN and CDR2 is SVGIG (reference sequence). V was pared by 1 base and J by 5 bases, with 12 bases between. The CDR3 contains 14 residues. The CDR3 bases are TGTGCCTGGAGTGAAGGGACTGGCGACAATGAGCAGTTCTTC. Its protein is CAWSEGTGDNEQFF.

The gene calls are TRBV28 and TRBJ2-5, with 9 positions matching TRBD2. V gave up 7 bases and J gave up 5 bases; unmatched junction bases: 8. Germline V gene data show CDR1 as MDHEN and CDR2 as SYDVKM. The CDR3 extends over 14 amino acids. CDR3 residues: CASNGVAGAETQYF. The CDR3 nucleotides are TGTGCCAGCAACGGTGTAGCGGGGGCGGAGACCCAGTACTTC.

In its sample, this clonotype was seen many times. The chain links TRBV6-5 to TRBJ2-7, with 7 bases matching TRBD1. J was trimmed by 2 bases and V by 5 bases; bases with no gene match: 12. In germline, CDR1 is MNHEY, CDR2 SVGAGI. CDR3 length equals 16 residues. The CDR3: CASSISDRPLPYEQYF. CDR3 bases: TGTGCCAGCAGTATCTCGGACAGGCCCCTTCCCTACGAGCAGTACTTC.